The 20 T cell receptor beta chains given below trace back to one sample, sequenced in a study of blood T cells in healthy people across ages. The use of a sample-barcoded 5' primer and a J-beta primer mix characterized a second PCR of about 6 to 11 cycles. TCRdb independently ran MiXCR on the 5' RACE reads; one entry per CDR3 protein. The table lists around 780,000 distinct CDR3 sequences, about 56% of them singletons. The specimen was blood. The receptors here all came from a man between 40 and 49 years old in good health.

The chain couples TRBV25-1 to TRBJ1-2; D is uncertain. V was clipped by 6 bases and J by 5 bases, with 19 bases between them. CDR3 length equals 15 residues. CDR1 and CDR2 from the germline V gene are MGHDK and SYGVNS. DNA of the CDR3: TGTGCCAGCAGAGCCTTCGGGCTTAGTGGATATGGCTACACCTTC. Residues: CASRAFGLSGYGYTF.

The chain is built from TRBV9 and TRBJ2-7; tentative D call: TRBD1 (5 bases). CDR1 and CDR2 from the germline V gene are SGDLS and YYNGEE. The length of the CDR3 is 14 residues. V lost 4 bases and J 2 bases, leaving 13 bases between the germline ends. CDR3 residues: CASSPSWGPYEQYF. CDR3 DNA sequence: TGTGCCAGCAGCCCTTCTTGGGGCCCCTACGAGCAGTACTTC. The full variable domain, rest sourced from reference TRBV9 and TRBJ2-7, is DSGVTQTPKHLITATGQRVTLRCSPRSGDLSVYWYQQSLDQGLQFLIQYYNGEERAKGNILERFSAQQFPDLHSELNLSSLELGDSALYFCASSPSWGPYEQYFGPGTRLTVT.

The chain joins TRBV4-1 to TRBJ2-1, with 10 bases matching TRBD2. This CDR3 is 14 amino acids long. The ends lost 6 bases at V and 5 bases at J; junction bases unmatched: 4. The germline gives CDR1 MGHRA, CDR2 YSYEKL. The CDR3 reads CASRTGLANNEQFF. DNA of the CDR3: TGCGCCAGCAGAACGGGACTAGCGAACAATGAGCAGTTCTTC.

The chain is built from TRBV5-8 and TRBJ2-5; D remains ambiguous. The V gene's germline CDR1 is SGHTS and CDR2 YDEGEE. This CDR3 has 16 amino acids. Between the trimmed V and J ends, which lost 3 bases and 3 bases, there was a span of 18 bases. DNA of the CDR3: TGTGCCAGCAGCTCCTTAACCGAAATTTTTGAAGAGACCCAGTACTTC. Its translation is CASSSLTEIFEETQYF.

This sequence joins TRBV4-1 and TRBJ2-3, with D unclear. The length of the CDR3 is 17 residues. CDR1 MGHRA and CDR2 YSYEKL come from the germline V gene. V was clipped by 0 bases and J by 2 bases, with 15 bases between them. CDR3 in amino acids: CASSQDFGSVNTDTQYF. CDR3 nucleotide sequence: TGCGCCAGCAGCCAAGATTTTGGAAGCGTGAACACAGATACGCAGTATTTT.

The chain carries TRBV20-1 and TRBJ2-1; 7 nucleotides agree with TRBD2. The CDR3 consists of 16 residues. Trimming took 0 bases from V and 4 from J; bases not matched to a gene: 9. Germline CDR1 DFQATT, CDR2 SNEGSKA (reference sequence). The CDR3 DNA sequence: TGCAGTGCTAGAGATCATGCGGGGGTTACATACAATGAGCAGTTCTTC. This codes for CSARDHAGVTYNEQFF.

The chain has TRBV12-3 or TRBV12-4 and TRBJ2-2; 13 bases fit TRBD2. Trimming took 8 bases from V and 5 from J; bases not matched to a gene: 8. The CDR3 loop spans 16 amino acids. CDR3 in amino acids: CASRLTGLAGTGELFF. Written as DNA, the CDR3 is TGTGCCAGCCGGCTCACGGGACTAGCGGGAACCGGGGAGCTGTTTTTT.

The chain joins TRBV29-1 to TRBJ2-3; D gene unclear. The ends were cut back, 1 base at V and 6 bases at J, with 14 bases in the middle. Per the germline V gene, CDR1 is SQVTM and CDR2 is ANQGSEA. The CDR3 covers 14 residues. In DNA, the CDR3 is TGCAGCGTTGAAGTAGGAAGTAGGTTCGATACGCAGTATTTT. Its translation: CSVEVGSRFDTQYF.

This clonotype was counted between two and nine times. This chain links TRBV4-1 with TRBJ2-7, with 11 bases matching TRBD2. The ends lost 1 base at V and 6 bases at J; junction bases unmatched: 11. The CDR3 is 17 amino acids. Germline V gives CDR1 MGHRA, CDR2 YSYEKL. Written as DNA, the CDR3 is TGCGCCAGCAGCCAAGGTGGATCTAGCGGGAGGATGGGCGAGCAGTACTTC. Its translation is CASSQGGSSGRMGEQYF.

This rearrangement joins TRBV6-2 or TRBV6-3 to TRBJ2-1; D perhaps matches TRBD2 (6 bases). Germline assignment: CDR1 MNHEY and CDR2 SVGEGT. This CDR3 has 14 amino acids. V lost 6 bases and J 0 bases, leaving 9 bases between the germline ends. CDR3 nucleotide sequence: TGTGCCAGCAGCACCGGGGGCTCCTACAATGAGCAGTTCTTC. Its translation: CASSTGGSYNEQFF.

The CDR3 loop reads CASSEGDSVAYEQYF. The DNA for the CDR3 is TGTGCCAGCAGTGAGGGGGACAGCGTGGCCTACGAGCAGTACTTC. The chain has TRBV28 and TRBJ2-7; TRBD1 matches 7 bases. The CDR3 is 15 amino acids. The junction had 9 bases not matched to a gene; V was cut back by 5 bases and J by 2 bases. Germline CDR1 MDHEN, CDR2 SYDVKM.

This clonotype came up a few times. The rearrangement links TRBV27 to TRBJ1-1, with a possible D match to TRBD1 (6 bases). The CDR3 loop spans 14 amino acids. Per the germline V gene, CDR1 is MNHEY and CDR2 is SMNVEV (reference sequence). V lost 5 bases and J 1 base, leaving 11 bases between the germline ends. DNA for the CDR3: TGTGCCAGCAGTGTGACGACAGGGAACACTGAAGCTTTCTTT. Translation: CASSVTTGNTEAFF.

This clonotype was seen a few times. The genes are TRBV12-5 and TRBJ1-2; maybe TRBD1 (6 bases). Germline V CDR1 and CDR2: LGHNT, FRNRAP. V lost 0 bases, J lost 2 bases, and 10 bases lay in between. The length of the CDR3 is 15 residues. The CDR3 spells CASGLVNTGNYGYTF. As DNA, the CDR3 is TGTGCTAGTGGTTTGGTAAACACAGGGAACTATGGCTACACCTTC. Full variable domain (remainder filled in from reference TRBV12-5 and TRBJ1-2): DARVTQTPRHKVTEMGQEVTMRCQPILGHNTVFWYRQTMMQGLELLAYFRNRAPLDDSGMPKDRFSAEMPDATLATLKIQPSEPRDSAVYFCASGLVNTGNYGYTFGSGTRLTVV.

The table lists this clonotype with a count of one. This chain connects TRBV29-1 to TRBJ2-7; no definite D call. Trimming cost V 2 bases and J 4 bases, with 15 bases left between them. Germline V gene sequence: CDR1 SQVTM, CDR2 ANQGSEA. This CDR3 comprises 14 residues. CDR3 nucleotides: TGCAGCGTTGAACGAGGACCCGGTTTTTACGAGCAGTACTTC. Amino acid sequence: CSVERGPGFYEQYF.

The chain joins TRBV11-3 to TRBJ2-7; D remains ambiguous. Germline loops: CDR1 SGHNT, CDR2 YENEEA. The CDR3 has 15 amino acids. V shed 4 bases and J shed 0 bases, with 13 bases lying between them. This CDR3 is CASSSSGLSSYEQYF. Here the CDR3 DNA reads TGTGCCAGCAGCTCGTCCGGGTTGAGCTCCTACGAGCAGTACTTC.

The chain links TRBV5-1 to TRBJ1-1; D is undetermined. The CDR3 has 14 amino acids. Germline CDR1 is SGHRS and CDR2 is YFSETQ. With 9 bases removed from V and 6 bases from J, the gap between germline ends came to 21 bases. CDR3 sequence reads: CANSLDMVAPEAFF. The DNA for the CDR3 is TGCGCCAACAGTTTAGATATGGTTGCCCCTGAAGCTTTCTTT.

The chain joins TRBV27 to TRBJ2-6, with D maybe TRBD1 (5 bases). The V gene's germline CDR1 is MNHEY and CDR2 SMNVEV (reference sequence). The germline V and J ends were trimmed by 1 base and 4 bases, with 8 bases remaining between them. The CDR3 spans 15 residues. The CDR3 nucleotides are TGTGCCAGCAGTTTATATGGGGCAGGGGCCAACGTCCTGACTTTC. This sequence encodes CASSLYGAGANVLTF. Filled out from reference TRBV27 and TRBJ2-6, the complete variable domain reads EAQVTQNPRYLITVTGKKLTVTCSQNMNHEYMSWYRQDPGLGLRQIYYSMNVEVTDKGDVPEGYKVSRKEKRNFPLILESPSPNQTSLYFCASSLYGAGANVLTFGAGSRLTVL.

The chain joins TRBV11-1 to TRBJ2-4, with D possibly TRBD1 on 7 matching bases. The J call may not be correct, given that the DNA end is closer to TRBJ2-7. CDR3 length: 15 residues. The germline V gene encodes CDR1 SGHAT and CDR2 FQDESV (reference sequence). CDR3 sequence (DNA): TGTGCCAGCAGCTCCCTCTCAGGGGGGCCCTACGAGCAGTACTTC. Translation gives CASSSLSGGPYEQYF.

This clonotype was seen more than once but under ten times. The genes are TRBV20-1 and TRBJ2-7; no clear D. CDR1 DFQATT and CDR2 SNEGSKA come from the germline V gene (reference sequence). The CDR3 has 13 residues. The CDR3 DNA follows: TGCACCGCTAGAACAGAAGCTTGGGGTGAGCAGTACTTC. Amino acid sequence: CTARTEAWGEQYF.

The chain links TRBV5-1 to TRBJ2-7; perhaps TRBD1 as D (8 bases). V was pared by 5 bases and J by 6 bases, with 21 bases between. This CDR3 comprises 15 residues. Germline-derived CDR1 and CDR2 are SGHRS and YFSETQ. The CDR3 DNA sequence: TGCGCCAGCAGTACCACAGGGGGGGAAGGTCGCGAGCAGTACTTC. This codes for CASSTTGGEGREQYF.